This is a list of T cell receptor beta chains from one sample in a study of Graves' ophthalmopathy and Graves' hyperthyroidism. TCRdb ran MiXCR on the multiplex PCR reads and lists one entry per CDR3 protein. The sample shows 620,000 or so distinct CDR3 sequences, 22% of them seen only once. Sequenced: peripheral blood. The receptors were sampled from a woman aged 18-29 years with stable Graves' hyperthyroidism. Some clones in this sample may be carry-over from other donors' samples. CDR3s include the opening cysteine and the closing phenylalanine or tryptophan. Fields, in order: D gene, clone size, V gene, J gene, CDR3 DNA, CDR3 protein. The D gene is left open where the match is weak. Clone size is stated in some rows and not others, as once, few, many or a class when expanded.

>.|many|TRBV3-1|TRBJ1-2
TGTGCCAGCAGCCAAGATAGGCGAGGACGGGGCTACACCTTC
CASSQDRRGRGYTF
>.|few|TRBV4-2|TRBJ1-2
TGTGCCAGCAGCCAAGTAGAGGTGGATAACTATGGCTACACCTTC
CASSQVEVDNYGYTF
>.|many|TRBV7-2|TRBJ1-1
TGTGCCAGCAGCTTAAGTCGGCAGGGCCCTTTCTTT
CASSLSRQGPFF
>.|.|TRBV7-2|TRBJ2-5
TGTGCCAGCAGCTTAGGCCGGGGTCCAGAGACCCAGTACTTC
CASSLGRGPETQYF
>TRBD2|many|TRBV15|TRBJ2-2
TGTGCCACCAGCGGTCGGACTAGCGGGGGGAATCGGCGCACCGGGGAGCTGTTTTTT
CATSGRTSGGNRRTGELFF
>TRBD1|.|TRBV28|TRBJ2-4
TGTGCCAGCATTCCCGACAGGGCCCGGGGCAAAAACATTCAGTACTTC
CASIPDRARGKNIQYF
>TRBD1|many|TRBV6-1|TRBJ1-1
TGTGCCAGCAGTGCCCCAGGTAGGGACAGCGGAGTTTCGGGAGCTTTCTTT
CASSAPGRDSGVSGAFF
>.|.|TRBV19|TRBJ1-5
TGTGCCAGTCGGTCCTTGGTGGGCTCGAGCAATCAGCCCCAGCATTTT
CASRSLVGSSNQPQHF
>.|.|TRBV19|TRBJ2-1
TGTGCCAGTAGTATGTGGGGGCGCTCCTACAATGAGCAGTTCTTC
CASSMWGRSYNEQFF
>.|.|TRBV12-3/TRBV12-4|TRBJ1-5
TGTGCCAGCAGTTTGGCGACCCATCGCTATCAGCCCCAGCATTTT
CASSLATHRYQPQHF
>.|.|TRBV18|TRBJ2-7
TGTGCCAGCTCCCCCGGGACGCAGCACTACGAGCAGTACTTC
CASSPGTQHYEQYF
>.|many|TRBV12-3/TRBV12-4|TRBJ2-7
TGTGCCAGCAGTCCTGTTGCCATCTCCTACGAGCAGTACTTC
CASSPVAISYEQYF
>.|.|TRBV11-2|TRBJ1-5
TGTGCCAGCAGCCCCCGGGGAGGGGCAAGCAATCAGCCCCAGCATTTT
CASSPRGGASNQPQHF
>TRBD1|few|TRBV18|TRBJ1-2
TGTGCCAGCTCACCACTTACAGGGGACAGCTATGGCTACACCTTC
CASSPLTGDSYGYTF
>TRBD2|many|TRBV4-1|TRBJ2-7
TGTGCCAGCAGCCAGGGACTAGCGGGAGCCGGGGAGCAGTACTTC
CASSQGLAGAGEQYF
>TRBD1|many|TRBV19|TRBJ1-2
TGTGCCAGTGTACGGGACAGGGGAGATGGCTACACCTTC
CASVRDRGDGYTF
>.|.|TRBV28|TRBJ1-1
TGTGCCAGCACCCCAGGGGAAACTGAAGCTTTCTTT
CASTPGETEAFF
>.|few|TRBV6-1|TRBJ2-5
TGTGCCAGCAGTGTGGAAGAATCAGAGACCCAGTACTTC
CASSVEESETQYF
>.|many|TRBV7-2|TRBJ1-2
TGTGCCAGCAGCTCTCAGACGGGTACCTATGGCTACACCTTC
CASSSQTGTYGYTF
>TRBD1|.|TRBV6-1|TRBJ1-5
TGTGCCAGCAGTGAATACGGGACAGGGTATCAGCCCCAGCATTTT
CASSEYGTGYQPQHF
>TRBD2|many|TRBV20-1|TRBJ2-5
TGCAGTGCTAGTCGGGAGGAGCACGGGAGGGAGACCCAGTACTTC
CSASREEHGRETQYF
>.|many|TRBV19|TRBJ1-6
TGTGCCAGTAGTCCCGACAGCGAATTTTCACCCCTCCACTTT
CASSPDSEFSPLHF
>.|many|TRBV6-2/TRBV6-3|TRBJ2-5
TGTGCCAGCAGTCTCGGGCCCTTATTCCAGACCCAGTACTTC
CASSLGPLFQTQYF
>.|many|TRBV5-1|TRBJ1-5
TGCGCCAGCAGCTTCGGTGGCGAGCAGCCCCAGCATTTT
CASSFGGEQPQHF
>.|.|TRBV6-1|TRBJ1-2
TGTGCCAGCCGATTGATCGGGCCTAACTATGGCTACACCTTC
CASRLIGPNYGYTF
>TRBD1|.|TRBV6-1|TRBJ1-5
TGTGCCAGCAGTGAAGGCTCAGGGGGCGCGGGTCAGCCCCAGCATTTT
CASSEGSGGAGQPQHF
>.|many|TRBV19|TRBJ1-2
TGTGCCAGTAGTATGGGGGGCGCGAGAGGCTACACCTTC
CASSMGGARGYTF
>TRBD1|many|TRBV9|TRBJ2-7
TGTGCCAGCAGCGCAGGGACAGGGAAATCCTACGAGCAGTACTTC
CASSAGTGKSYEQYF
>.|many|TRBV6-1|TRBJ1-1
TGTGCCAGCAGTGATAGTGGGGGTGGGAACACTGAAGCTTTCTTT
CASSDSGGGNTEAFF
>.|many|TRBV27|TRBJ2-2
TGTGCCAGCAGTTTCGAGGGCGGCACCGGGGAGCTGTTTTTT
CASSFEGGTGELFF
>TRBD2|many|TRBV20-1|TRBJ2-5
TGCAGTGCTAGAGATGTTAGCGGGTCAATAGAGACCCAGTACTTC
CSARDVSGSIETQYF
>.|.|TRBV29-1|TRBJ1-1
TGCAGCGTTTTAGGGGGGCAGGGCCAAGTTGAAGCTTTCTTT
CSVLGGQGQVEAFF
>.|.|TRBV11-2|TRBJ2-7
TGTGCCAGCAGCTTAGGTTGGGTAGGCAGGACCTACGAGCAGTACTTC
CASSLGWVGRTYEQYF
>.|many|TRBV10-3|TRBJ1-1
TGTGCCATCAGTGAATCCGGGAACACTGAAGCTTTCTTT
CAISESGNTEAFF
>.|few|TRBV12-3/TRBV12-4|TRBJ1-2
TGTGCCAGCAGTCACGGAGGAGGCTACACCTTC
CASSHGGGYTF